This T cell receptor (beta chain) is from a study of T cell responses to AZD1222 COVID-19 vaccine. Findings and limits, study-wide: Among AZD1222 vaccinees, only 5 to 7 were seropositive at baseline. No day 14 peak samples; only post-peak repertoires were characterized. With two AZD1222 doses given, Spike-specific TCR breadth and depth both rose.

Only in-frame clones appear in the TCRdb table, and some are missing; sequencing was by immunoSEQ multiplex PCR. The sample consists of roughly 70,000 clones, 80% to 95% of them appearing once. To note about this clone: Its antigen is not identified.

This receptor was identified in an adult who received the MenACWY meningococcal vaccine as a control. This sample comprised peripheral blood, obtained 28 days after the second dose of the MenACWY control vaccine.

The CDR3 sequence: CASSSEGRGHQPQHF. CDR3 sequence (DNA): TGTGCCAGCAGTTCCGAGGGGCGGGGTCATCAGCCCCAGCATTTT. This chain links TRBV6-2 or TRBV6-3 with TRBJ1-5; the D gene is possibly TRBD1 (5 bases). V was shortened by 4 bases and J by 5 bases, with 15 bases between the two germline ends. Germline CDR1 is MNHEY and CDR2 is SVGEGT. The CDR3 runs to 15 residues.